Following are 26 T cell receptor beta chains from one sample sequenced in a study of T cells in Graves' hyperthyroidism and ophthalmopathy. Researchers amplified the TCR beta CDR3 regions from RNA transcripts. HTBI primers were employed in a first-round RT-PCR of the TCR CDR3. MiXCR was run by TCRdb on the multiplex PCR reads, yielding one entry per CDR3 protein. The sample holds about 380,000 distinct CDR3 sequences, approximately 13% seen once. The sample taken for sequencing was blood. The origin of the receptors is a man aged 25-40 years with Graves' hyperthyroidism that later progressed to Graves' ophthalmopathy.

This clonotype was picked up a small number of times. CDR3 in DNA: TGCGCCAGCGCGACCGGGACAGGGGATGAAAAACTGTTTTTT. Residues: CASATGTGDEKLFF. The V gene is TRBV5-1, the J gene TRBJ1-4, with 10 bases matching TRBD1. The CDR3 covers 14 residues. J lost 6 bases, V lost 7 bases, and 6 bases had no gene match. In germline, CDR1 is SGHRS, CDR2 YFSETQ. The whole variable domain, remainder taken from reference TRBV5-1 and TRBJ1-4, is KAGVTQTPRYLIKTRGQQVTLSCSPISGHRSVSWYQQTPGQGLQFLFEYFSETQRNKGNFPGRFSGRQFSNSRSEMNVSTLELGDSALYLCASATGTGDEKLFFGSGTQLSVL.

This clonotype appeared many times. The V gene is TRBV11-1, the J gene TRBJ2-5, with D unclear. Looked up from germline, CDR1 is SGHAT and CDR2 is FQDESV (reference sequence). This CDR3 region has 16 residues. Trimming left V 5 bases short and J 2 bases short, with 18 bases between. CDR3 sequence reads: CASSLRDTPGQETQYF. The CDR3 DNA reads TGTGCCAGCAGCCTCCGAGACACCCCTGGGCAAGAGACCCAGTACTTC.

In its sample, this clonotype was seen a few times. The V gene is TRBV29-1, the J gene TRBJ2-1; no clear D gene. The CDR3 has 13 residues. Trimming pared 8 bases from V and 2 bases from J, leaving 13 bases between. Germline assignment: CDR1 SQVTM and CDR2 ANQGSEA. For the CDR3, the DNA is TGCAGCCTCTTCCAGCCCACCTACAATGAGCAGTTCTTC. It translates to CSLFQPTYNEQFF.

A few counts support this clonotype. The J gene is TRBJ1-4, the V gene TRBV9; D possibly corresponds to TRBD1 (5 bases). V shed 0 bases and J shed 5 bases, with 8 bases lying between them. Germline V gives CDR1 SGDLS, CDR2 YYNGEE. This CDR3 has 14 amino acids. The CDR3 region is CASSVGGGNEKLFF. The CDR3, as DNA: TGTGCCAGCAGCGTAGGGGGGGGAAATGAAAAACTGTTTTTT.

The gene calls are TRBV4-1 and TRBJ2-1, with 13 nucleotides matching TRBD2. The V gene's germline CDR1 is MGHRA and CDR2 YSYEKL. Trimming at V came to 4 bases and at J to 7 bases, leaving 7 bases not matched to a gene. This CDR3 spans 16 amino acids. CDR3 bases: TGCGCCAGCAGCCGCACTAGCGGGGGGGCTCAGAATGAGCAGTTCTTC. The encoded protein is CASSRTSGGAQNEQFF.

This clonotype was recorded many times. With a much larger clone just one base away, this may be a read error. The CDR3 loop is CASGPSTDTQYF. The CDR3, as DNA: TGTGCCAGCGGCCCTAGCACAGATACGCAGTATTTT. The V gene is TRBV28, the J gene TRBJ2-3, with D hard to call. This CDR3 contains 12 residues. V was clipped by 8 bases and J by 0 bases, with 6 bases between them. CDR1 MDHEN and CDR2 SYDVKM come from the germline V gene. Drawing the rest from reference TRBV28 and TRBJ2-3, the complete variable domain is DVKVTQSSRYLVKRTGEKVFLECVQDMDHENMFWYRQDPGLGLRLIYFSYDVKMKEKGDIPEGYSVSREKKERFSLILESASTNQTSMYLCASGPSTDTQYFGPGTRLTVL.

This clonotype occurred many times. The chain recombines TRBV28 with TRBJ1-2; D gene unclear. In germline, CDR1 is MDHEN, CDR2 SYDVKM. Trimming removed 6 bases at V and 3 bases at J, with 5 bases between. This CDR3 has 11 amino acids. CDR3 amino acids: CASSTYYGYTF. CDR3 sequence (DNA): TGTGCCAGCAGCACGTACTATGGCTACACCTTC.

This chain connects TRBV6-2 or TRBV6-3 to TRBJ1-6; D is undetermined. V lost 4 bases and J lost 1, with 14 bases in between. CDR3 length: 17 amino acids. The germline V gene encodes CDR1 MNHEY and CDR2 SVGEGT. The CDR3 nucleotides are TGTGCCAGCAGTTTATATTCGAGGGTATCCTATAATTCACCCCTCCACTTT. Translated, it gives CASSLYSRVSYNSPLHF.

This clonotype was seen more than once but under ten times. This chain connects TRBV13 to TRBJ2-1, with TRBD1 identical over 7 bases. The ends lost 0 bases at V and 5 bases at J; junction bases unmatched: 10. The CDR3 has 17 amino acids. Looked up from germline, CDR1 is PRHDT and CDR2 is FYEKMQ (reference sequence). The CDR3 protein is CASSLGEGQLFDNEQFF. The CDR3 region has the DNA TGTGCCAGCAGCTTAGGCGAGGGACAGCTTTTCGACAATGAGCAGTTCTTC.

In the case of this clonotype: One junction end disagrees with the germline gene, perhaps due to a read error. This chain links TRBV15 with TRBJ2-3; 11 bases match TRBD2. The CDR3 has 16 residues. Germline V gives CDR1 LNHNV, CDR2 YYDKDF (reference sequence). The CDR3 sequence is CTTSSLAGGPGDTQYF. DNA of the CDR3: TGTACCACCAGCAGCTTAGCGGGGGGGCCGGGAGATACGCAGTATTTT.

This clonotype has ten or more counts. The chain couples TRBV9 to TRBJ2-7, with a possible D match to TRBD1 (6 bases). Germline V gene lookup returns CDR1 SGDLS and CDR2 YYNGEE. The CDR3 loop spans 12 amino acids. Trimming took 3 bases from V and 4 from J, leaving 8 bases between them. CDR3 nucleotide sequence: TGTGCCAGCAGCGCAGGGGAATACGAGCAGTACTTC. It specifies CASSAGEYEQYF.

This clonotype was observed many times. This chain links TRBV7-8 with TRBJ1-5; D unclear. Germline lookup yields CDR1 SGHVS and CDR2 FQNEAQ. The CDR3 has 16 residues. V dropped 1 base and J dropped 1 base, with 11 bases sitting between them. The CDR3 reads CASSLGAKTSNQPQHF. The CDR3 region has the DNA TGTGCCAGCAGCTTAGGGGCCAAGACCAGCAATCAGCCCCAGCATTTT.

This clonotype has a count of ten or more. The chain recombines TRBV9 with TRBJ1-1, with D perhaps TRBD1 (6 bases). The germline V gene encodes CDR1 SGDLS and CDR2 YYNGEE. The CDR3 is 13 amino acids. Trimming cost V 0 bases and J 7 bases, with 10 bases left between them. CDR3 loop: CASSVVQGGEAFF. CDR3 sequence (DNA): TGTGCCAGCAGCGTAGTACAGGGAGGTGAAGCTTTCTTT.

This clonotype has a count of ten or more. The chain has TRBV7-8 and TRBJ1-1; D is unresolved. The CDR3 consists of 16 residues. The germline V gene has CDR1 SGHVS and CDR2 FQNEAQ. The V gene lost 2 bases and the J gene lost 5 bases, with 18 bases spanning the gap. The CDR3 sequence is CASSLIGRTEGTEAFF. For the CDR3, the DNA is TGTGCCAGCAGCTTAATCGGCCGGACGGAGGGTACTGAAGCTTTCTTT.

The CDR3 bases are TGTGCCAGCAGCTTAGGATACCATATATCCTACGAGCAGTACTTC. It yields the protein CASSLGYHISYEQYF. The rearrangement joins TRBV11-3 to TRBJ2-7; D remains unclear. V lost 1 base, J lost 1 base, and 11 bases lay in between. CDR1 is SGHNT, CDR2 YENEEA, per germline. The length of the CDR3 is 15 residues.

This clonotype came up many times. V is TRBV7-9 and J is TRBJ1-4, with TRBD1 identical over 10 bases. The length of the CDR3 is 14 residues. Germline CDR1 and CDR2: SEHNR and FQNEAQ (reference sequence). With 3 bases clipped from V and 8 bases from J, the junction kept 3 bases outside the gene matches. The CDR3 protein is CASSFGQGEEKLFF. The CDR3 coding sequence is TGTGCCAGCAGCTTCGGACAGGGGGAGGAAAAACTGTTTTTT.

This clonotype occurred many times. The rearrangement links TRBV7-8 to TRBJ1-5; 8 bases agree with TRBD1. Germline V gene data show CDR1 as SGHVS and CDR2 as FQNEAQ. With V trimmed by 6 bases and J by 11 bases, 15 bases remained unmatched. The CDR3 covers 15 residues. The CDR3 is CASSLGTGGIMAQHF. The CDR3, as DNA: TGTGCCAGCAGTCTGGGGACAGGCGGAATCATGGCCCAGCATTTT.

This clonotype was found many times. The chain links TRBV12-3 or TRBV12-4 to TRBJ1-6; the D gene is possibly TRBD1 (5 bases). The CDR3 length is 14 residues. V lost 6 bases and J 4 bases, leaving 10 bases between the germline ends. CDR3: CASSGTDYNSPLHF. The DNA of the CDR3 is TGTGCCAGCAGCGGGACCGATTATAATTCACCCCTCCACTTT.

The chain uses TRBV6-1 and TRBJ2-5; no clear D. CDR1 and CDR2 from the germline V gene are MNHNS and SASEGT. V lost 6 bases and J lost 5, with 16 bases in between. The length of the CDR3 is 14 residues. The CDR3 region is CASRRKHQWETQYF. In DNA, the CDR3 is TGTGCCAGCAGACGGAAACATCAATGGGAGACCCAGTACTTC.

This clonotype has just a few counts. This sequence joins TRBV7-2 and TRBJ2-1, with TRBD2 as a possible D gene (7 bases). The CDR3 runs 16 residues. Trimming cost V 2 bases and J 1 base, with 12 bases left between them. Germline CDR1 and CDR2: SGHTA and FQGNSA. In DNA form, the CDR3 reads TGTGCCAGCAGCTTACGGGGGGCTCATTCCTACAATGAGCAGTTCTTC. As protein: CASSLRGAHSYNEQFF.

This clonotype was detected ten times or more. The V and J genes are TRBV6-4 and TRBJ2-2; possibly TRBD1 for D (5 bases). CDR1 is MRHNA, CDR2 SNTAGT, per germline. Trimming pared 2 bases from V and 3 bases from J, leaving 7 bases between. The CDR3 length is 14 residues. The chain's CDR3 is CASSDPTDTGELFF. CDR3 in DNA: TGTGCCAGCAGTGACCCGACAGACACCGGGGAGCTGTTTTTT.

This clonotype showed up just a few times. The gene calls are TRBV12-3 or TRBV12-4 and TRBJ2-3; unclear D gene. Trimming removed 4 bases from V and 7 bases from J, with 9 bases in between. CDR3 size: 12 residues. CDR3 region: CASSSLRNTQYF. In DNA, the CDR3 is TGTGCCAGCAGTTCCCTAAGGAATACGCAGTATTTT.

V and J are TRBV9 and TRBJ1-2; D is undetermined. The germline V gene has CDR1 SGDLS and CDR2 YYNGEE. This CDR3 has 13 residues. Trimming stripped 0 bases from V and 6 bases from J, with 9 bases between. The CDR3: CASSVVSDHGYTF. In DNA, the CDR3 is TGTGCCAGCAGCGTAGTTTCAGATCATGGCTACACCTTC. The full variable domain, its missing parts supplied by reference TRBV9 and TRBJ1-2, is DSGVTQTPKHLITATGQRVTLRCSPRSGDLSVYWYQQSLDQGLQFLIQYYNGEERAKGNILERFSAQQFPDLHSELNLSSLELGDSALYFCASSVVSDHGYTFGSGTRLTVV.

This clonotype was seen a few times. The chain links TRBV4-2 to TRBJ2-4, with D possibly matching TRBD2 (7 bases). The CDR3 consists of 15 residues. The germline V gene has CDR1 LGHNA and CDR2 YNFKEQ. V was cut by 4 bases and J by 6 bases, with 16 bases left in between. As DNA, the CDR3 is TGTGCCAGCAGCCCACACGGGGAGGGGGGAAACATTCAGTACTTC. Its protein is CASSPHGEGGNIQYF.

On this clonotype: A junction boundary mismatches the germline segment, possibly from a read error. The rearrangement uses TRBV11-3 and TRBJ2-2; TRBD1 agrees at 10 bases. This CDR3 is built from 16 residues. Germline values: CDR1 SGHNT, CDR2 YENEEA. CDR3 bases: TGTGCCAGCAGCCCGACAGGGGGCGCGAACACCGGGGAGCTGTTCTTT. Translated: CASSPTGGANTGELFF.

This clonotype has ten or more counts. The V call is TRBV2, the J call TRBJ2-2; D unresolved. The CDR3 runs 14 residues. Germline V CDR1 and CDR2: SNHLY, FYNNEI. V dropped 4 bases and J dropped 6 bases, with 12 bases sitting between them. In DNA, the CDR3 is TGTGCCAGCAGTGGCTTCCTTTCCGCCGGGGAGCTGTTTTTT. Its translation: CASSGFLSAGELFF.